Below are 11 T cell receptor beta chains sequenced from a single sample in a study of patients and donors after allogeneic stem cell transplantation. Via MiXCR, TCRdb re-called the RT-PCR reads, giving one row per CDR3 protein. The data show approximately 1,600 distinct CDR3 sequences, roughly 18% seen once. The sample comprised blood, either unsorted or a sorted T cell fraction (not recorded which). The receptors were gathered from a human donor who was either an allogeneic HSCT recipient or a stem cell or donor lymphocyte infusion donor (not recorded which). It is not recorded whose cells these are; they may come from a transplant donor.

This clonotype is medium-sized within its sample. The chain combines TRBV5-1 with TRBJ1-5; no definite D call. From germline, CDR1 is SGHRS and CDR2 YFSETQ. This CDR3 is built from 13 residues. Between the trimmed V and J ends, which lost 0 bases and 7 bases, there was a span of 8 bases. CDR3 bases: TGCGCCAGCAGCTTGGGAGCTGAACAGCCCCAGCATTTT. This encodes CASSLGAEQPQHF.

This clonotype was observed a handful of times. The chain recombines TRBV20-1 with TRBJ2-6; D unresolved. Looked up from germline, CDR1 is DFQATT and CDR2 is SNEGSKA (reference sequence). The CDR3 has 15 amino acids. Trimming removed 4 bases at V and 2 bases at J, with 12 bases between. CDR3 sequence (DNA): TGCAGTGCTATAGGCACGAACGCTGGGGCCAACGTCCTGACTTTC. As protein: CSAIGTNAGANVLTF.

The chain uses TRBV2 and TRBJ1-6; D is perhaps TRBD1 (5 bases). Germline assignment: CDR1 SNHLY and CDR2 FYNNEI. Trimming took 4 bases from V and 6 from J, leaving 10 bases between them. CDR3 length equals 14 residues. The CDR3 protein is CASSADQGNSPLHF. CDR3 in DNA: TGTGCCAGCAGTGCGGACCAGGGTAATTCACCCCTCCACTTT.

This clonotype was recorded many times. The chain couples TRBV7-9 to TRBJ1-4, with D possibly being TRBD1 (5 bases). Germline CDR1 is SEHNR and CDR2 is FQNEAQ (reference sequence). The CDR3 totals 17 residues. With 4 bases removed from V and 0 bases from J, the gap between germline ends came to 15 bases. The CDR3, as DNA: TGTGCCAGCAGCTCGACAGTCCCAAGGGCAACTAATGAAAAACTGTTTTTT. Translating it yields CASSSTVPRATNEKLFF.

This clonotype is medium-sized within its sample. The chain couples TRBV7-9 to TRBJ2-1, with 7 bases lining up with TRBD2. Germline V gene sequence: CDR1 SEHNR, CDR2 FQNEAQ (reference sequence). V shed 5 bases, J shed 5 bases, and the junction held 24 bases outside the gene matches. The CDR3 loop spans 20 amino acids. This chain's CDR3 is CASSPLFPSQWTRKHNEQFF. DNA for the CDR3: TGTGCCAGCAGCCCTCTCTTTCCCTCGCAATGGACTAGAAAACACAATGAGCAGTTCTTC.

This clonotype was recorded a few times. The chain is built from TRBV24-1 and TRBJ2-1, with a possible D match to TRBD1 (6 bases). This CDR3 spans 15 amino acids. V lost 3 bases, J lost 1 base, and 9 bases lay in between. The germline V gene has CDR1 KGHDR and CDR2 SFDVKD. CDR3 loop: CATSDQTGSYNEQFF. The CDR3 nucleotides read TGTGCCACCAGTGATCAAACAGGGTCCTACAATGAGCAGTTCTTC.

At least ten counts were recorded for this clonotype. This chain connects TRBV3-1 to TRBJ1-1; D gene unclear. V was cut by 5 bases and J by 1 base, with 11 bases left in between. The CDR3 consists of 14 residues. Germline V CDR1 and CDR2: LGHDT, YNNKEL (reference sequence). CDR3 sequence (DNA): TGTGCCAGCAGCTTCTCGGGCGCGAACACTGAAGCTTTCTTT. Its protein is CASSFSGANTEAFF.

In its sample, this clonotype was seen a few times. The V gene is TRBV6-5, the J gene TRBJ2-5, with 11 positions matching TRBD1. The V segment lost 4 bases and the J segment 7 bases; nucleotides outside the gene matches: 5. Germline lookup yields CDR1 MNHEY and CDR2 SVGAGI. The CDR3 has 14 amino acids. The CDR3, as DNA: TGTGCCAGCAGTTCGGGACAGGGGGGTTCGACCCAGTACTTC. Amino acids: CASSSGQGGSTQYF.

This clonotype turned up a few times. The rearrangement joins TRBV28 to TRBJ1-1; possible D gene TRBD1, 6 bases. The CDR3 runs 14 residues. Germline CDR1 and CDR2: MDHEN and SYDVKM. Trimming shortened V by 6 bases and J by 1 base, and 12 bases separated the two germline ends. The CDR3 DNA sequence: TGTGCCAGCAGGGGGGGCTCGAGGAACACTGAAGCTTTCTTT. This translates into CASRGGSRNTEAFF.

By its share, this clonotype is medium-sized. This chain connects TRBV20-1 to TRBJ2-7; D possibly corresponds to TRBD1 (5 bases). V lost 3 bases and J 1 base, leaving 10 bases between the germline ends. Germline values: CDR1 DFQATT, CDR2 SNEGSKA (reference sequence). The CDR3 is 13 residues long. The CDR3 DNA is TGCAGTGCTAGGGCAGACAGTTCCTACGAGCAGTACTTC. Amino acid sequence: CSARADSSYEQYF.

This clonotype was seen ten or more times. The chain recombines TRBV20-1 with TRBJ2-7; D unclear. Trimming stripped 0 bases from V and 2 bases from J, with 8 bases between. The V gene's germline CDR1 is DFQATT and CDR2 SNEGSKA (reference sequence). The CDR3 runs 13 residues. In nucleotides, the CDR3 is TGCAGTGCTAGAGATGACCGGCCCTACGAGCAGTACTTC. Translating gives CSARDDRPYEQYF.